This is a list of T cell receptor beta chains from one sample in a study of CD8 T cells in Susac syndrome. Using its own MiXCR run on the immunoSEQ multiplex PCR reads, TCRdb lists one record per CDR3 protein. This repertoire shows about 160,000 distinct CDR3 sequences, roughly 94% found once; its top ten account for around 0.087%. The source material was CD4+ T cells from PBMCs. The receptors come from a human donor in good health. Each CDR3 is given with its conserved first and last residue. A D gene is named only where the DNA matches it firmly. Rows may omit the clone size; those that give it use once, few, many or a size class.

CSVFGGYGYTF,TGCAGCGTTTTCGGGGGTTATGGCTACACCTTC,.,TRBJ1-2,.,TRBV29-1
CASSGTGGVQTQYF,TGTGCCAGCAGTGGGACAGGGGGCGTCCAGACCCAGTACTTC,TRBD1,TRBJ2-5,.,TRBV2
CASSPIQGTDTQYF,TGTGCCAGTAGTCCCATACAGGGGACAGATACGCAGTATTTT,TRBD1,TRBJ2-3,.,TRBV19
CATSGTRGHQPQHF,TGTGCCACCAGTGGTACCAGGGGACATCAGCCCCAGCATTTT,.,TRBJ1-5,.,TRBV24-1
CSARDLRDSLQYF,TGCAGTGCTAGAGATCTTAGGGACAGTTTGCAGTACTTC,TRBD1,TRBJ2-7,.,TRBV20-1
CASSERGAGFLETQYF,TGTGCCAGCAGTGAAAGGGGAGCAGGGTTCTTGGAGACCCAGTACTTC,.,TRBJ2-5,.,TRBV2
CAWSLPIGGFRTNVLTF,TGTGCCTGGAGTCTCCCCATCGGGGGCTTTAGGACCAACGTCCTGACTTTC,.,TRBJ2-6,.,TRBV30
CASSPPGLAGGNQYF,TGTGCCAGCTCACCCCCGGGACTAGCGGGGGGGAATCAGTACTTC,TRBD2,TRBJ2-5,.,TRBV6-5
CASSLLPNRRGRADTQYF,TGTGCCAGCAGCTTACTCCCAAACCGCAGGGGGAGAGCAGATACGCAGTATTTT,TRBD1,TRBJ2-3,.,TRBV7-9
CASSRGQVNEKLFF,TGTGCCAGCAGCCGGGGACAGGTCAATGAAAAACTGTTTTTT,TRBD1,TRBJ1-4,.,TRBV7-2
CASSLSAANTGELFF,TGCGCCAGCAGCTTGTCTGCGGCTAACACCGGGGAGCTGTTTTTT,.,TRBJ2-2,.,TRBV5-1
CSVEAGLVRETQYF,TGCAGCGTTGAGGCAGGGCTTGTTCGAGAGACCCAGTACTTC,.,TRBJ2-5,.,TRBV29-1
CASSLFSQNTEAFF,TGTGCCAGCAGCTTATTTTCCCAGAACACTGAAGCTTTCTTT,.,TRBJ1-1,.,TRBV7-9
CASSRPGLIYGYTF,TGTGCCAGCAGCCGTCCAGGACTGATCTATGGCTACACCTTC,.,TRBJ1-2,.,TRBV11-2
CSARDQQGLQPQHF,TGCAGTGCTAGAGATCAACAGGGCCTTCAGCCCCAGCATTTT,.,TRBJ1-5,.,TRBV20-1
CASSYSFGRDGVLDNEQFF,TGTGCCAGCAGTTACTCTTTCGGGAGGGACGGGGTACTTGATAATGAGCAGTTCTTC,TRBD2,TRBJ2-1,.,TRBV6-5
CASSLVWIQETQYF,TGTGCCAGCAGCTTAGTGTGGATCCAAGAGACCCAGTACTTC,.,TRBJ2-5,.,TRBV7-2
CASSNDRDQPQHF,TGTGCCAGCAGCAATGACAGGGATCAGCCCCAGCATTTT,TRBD1,TRBJ1-5,.,TRBV12-3/TRBV12-4
CAISQGLGNIQYF,TGTGCCATCAGCCAGGGTTTGGGGAACATTCAGTACTTC,.,TRBJ2-4,.,TRBV10-3
CSARDSVAKNIQYF,TGCAGTGCTAGGGACAGCGTAGCCAAAAACATTCAGTACTTC,.,TRBJ2-4,.,TRBV20-1
CASSQVGRRDTQYF,TGTGCCAGCAGCCAAGTGGGCAGGAGGGATACGCAGTATTTT,.,TRBJ2-3,once,TRBV3-1
CASSLSGASYEQYF,TGTGCCAGCAGCTTATCAGGGGCCTCCTACGAGCAGTACTTC,.,TRBJ2-7,.,TRBV7-3
CAMEAEQGKRYTF,TGTGCCATGGAGGCTGAACAGGGAAAAAGGTACACCTTC,.,TRBJ1-2,.,TRBV10-3
CASRLQGRGTGELFF,TGTGCCAGCAGACTACAGGGGCGCGGCACCGGGGAGCTGTTTTTT,TRBD1,TRBJ2-2,.,TRBV7-3
CASSLVVSGQGPTYEQYF,TGCGCCAGCAGCTTGGTCGTCTCGGGACAGGGCCCTACCTACGAGCAGTACTTC,TRBD1,TRBJ2-7,.,TRBV5-1
CAWITTRQEKYF,TGTGCCTGGATCACCACCCGACAGGAAAAGTACTTC,.,TRBJ2-5,.,TRBV30
CASSPPGRSTEAFF,TGTGCCAGCAGCCCCCCAGGGAGGAGCACTGAAGCTTTCTTT,.,TRBJ1-1,.,TRBV7-9
CASSMNQGDKIYEQYF,TGTGCCAGTAGTATGAATCAGGGGGATAAAATCTACGAGCAGTACTTC,TRBD1,TRBJ2-7,.,TRBV19
CASSPPYSKNSPLHF,TGTGCCAGCTCACCACCCTACTCAAAGAATTCACCCCTCCACTTT,.,TRBJ1-6,once,TRBV18
CASSLWGENTEAFF,TGTGCCAGCAGCTTGTGGGGAGAGAACACTGAAGCTTTCTTT,.,TRBJ1-1,.,TRBV7-2
CASSWGPAGEETQYF,TGTGCCAGCAGCTGGGGCCCCGCGGGAGAAGAGACCCAGTACTTC,TRBD2,TRBJ2-5,.,TRBV7-2
CASSQVLWDRAKGYTF,TGCGCCAGCAGCCAAGTGTTATGGGACAGGGCGAAGGGCTACACCTTC,TRBD1,TRBJ1-2,.,TRBV4-1
CASSKGPNYGYTF,TGTGCCAGCAGTAAGGGACCTAACTATGGCTACACCTTC,.,TRBJ1-2,.,TRBV6-5
CASKSEREQYF,TGTGCCAGTAAGAGTGAGCGCGAGCAGTACTTC,.,TRBJ2-7,.,TRBV19
CSARPPEAGNTIYF,TGCAGTGCTAGACCTCCAGAGGCTGGAAACACCATATATTTT,.,TRBJ1-3,.,TRBV20-1
CASNVGGQETQYF,TGTGCCAGCAACGTGGGGGGCCAAGAGACCCAGTACTTC,.,TRBJ2-5,.,TRBV2